This T cell receptor beta chain was observed in a study of blood T cell repertoires in COVID-19 (dated by TCRdb to the early 2020s). Background on the whole study: Collaborator samples came from the United States, Italy and Spain and covered acute and convalescent phases of COVID-19. The material from the prospective study consisted of cDNA or gDNA derived from T cells, B-cell-depleted T cells, or PBMCs. Deeply sampled blood TCRbeta repertoires from subjects exposed to, actively infected with, or recovered from COVID-19 were included in the dataset. The repertoires were made available in a free public database intended to serve as a resource for research on the immune response to SARS-CoV-2. Samples came from the ongoing ImmuneRACE study (first 160 participants) plus 1,254 subjects from 6 global collaborators. The sample metadata nearly always contained a de-identified subject ID, COVID-19 status, age in years and sex. Where HLA class I and class II types were available, the types were taken from metadata supplied by the sample provider, not from assay-based typing.

Whole blood was collected in K2EDTA tubes by collaborating institutions according to the institutions' own protocols. Collaborator samples were shipped for TCRbeta analysis as frozen whole blood, isolated PBMCs, or DNA extracted from either sample type. Concerning this clone: Its specific antigen is unknown. No base-level quality is on record; no much larger clone is a single base apart.

TCRbeta CDR3 regions were amplified from genomic DNA by means of the immunoSEQ Assay, a bias-controlled multiplex PCR. Under the source paper's analysis protocol: The number of nucleated cells in each sample was estimated from the amplification of reference gene primers within the assay. To quantify the absolute abundance of each unique TCRbeta CDR3 rearrangement, sequence reads were collapsed and filtered. For each sample, productive Simpson clonality was calculated by taking the square root of Simpson's diversity index across productive rearrangements. In TCRdb, the immuneACCESS table is reduced to in-frame sequences with V and J assigned. These tables do not hold every clone; where another copy was compared, an unresolved V gene accounts for under half, and the others remain unexplained. Clonal size and the V and J genes are those of that table, whereas D and trimming came from the DNA. For this sample the table gives about 190,000 clones, of which around 88% were detected only once. The biggest ten clones account for about 3.9% of the sample.

Study-level results and caveats: The quantity of clinical and demographic metadata differed by source and by participant and was supplied without curation.

The CDR3 has 12 amino acids, counting the end cysteine and phenylalanine. Just the 36-base CDR3 DNA is kept, in frame starting at base 1. A distance of 12 bases separates the germline ends of V and J, which lose 6 bases and 10 bases respectively. Sample: peripheral blood. The rearranged chain carries TRBV12-3 or TRBV12-4 and TRBJ1-4; TRBD1 is perhaps the D gene, given 6 matching bases. This receptor was obtained from a woman in her 30s with acute or convalescent COVID-19. The nucleotide sequence is TGTGCCAGCAGGGCAGGGGTAGGAAAACTGTTTTTT. Protein translation: CASRAGVGKLFF.